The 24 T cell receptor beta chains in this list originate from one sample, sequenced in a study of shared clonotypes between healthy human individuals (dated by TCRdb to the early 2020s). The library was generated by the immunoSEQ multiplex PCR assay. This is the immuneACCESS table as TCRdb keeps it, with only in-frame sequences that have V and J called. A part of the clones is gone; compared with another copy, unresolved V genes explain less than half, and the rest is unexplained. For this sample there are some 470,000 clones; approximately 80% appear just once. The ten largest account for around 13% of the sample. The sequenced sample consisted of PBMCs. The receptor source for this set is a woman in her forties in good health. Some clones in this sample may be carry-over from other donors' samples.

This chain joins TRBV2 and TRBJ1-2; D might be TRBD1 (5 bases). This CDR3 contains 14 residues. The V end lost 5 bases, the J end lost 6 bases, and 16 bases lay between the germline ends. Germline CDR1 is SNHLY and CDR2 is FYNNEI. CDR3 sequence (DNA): TGTGCCAGCAGTTCGGCAGGGAGGCTTGATGGCTACACCTTC. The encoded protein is CASSSAGRLDGYTF.

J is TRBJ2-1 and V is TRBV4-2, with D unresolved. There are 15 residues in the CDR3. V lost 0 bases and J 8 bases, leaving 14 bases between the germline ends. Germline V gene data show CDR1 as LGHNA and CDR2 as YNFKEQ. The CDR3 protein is CASSQEDAIRHEQFF. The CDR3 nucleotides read TGTGCCAGCAGCCAAGAAGACGCCATCAGGCATGAGCAGTTCTTC.

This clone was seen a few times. In DNA, the CDR3 is TGTGCCAGCAGCTATAGCGGGAGCCATGAGCAGTTCTTC. Protein sequence: CASSYSGSHEQFF. This chain connects TRBV11-3 to TRBJ2-1; 9 bases match TRBD2. The CDR3 contains 13 residues. Germline CDR1 is SGHNT and CDR2 is YENEEA. J was trimmed by 8 bases and V by 4 bases; bases with no gene match: 3.

CDR3 DNA sequence: TGTGCCAGCTCACCACCGGGACGGGTGCATGATACGCAGTATTTT. This gives the protein CASSPPGRVHDTQYF. The rearrangement uses TRBV18 and TRBJ2-3; TRBD1 or TRBD2 may be the D gene (5 bases each). The length of the CDR3 is 15 residues. Trimming stripped 0 bases from V and 6 bases from J, with 13 bases between. Germline CDR1 is KGHSH and CDR2 is LQKENI.

The CDR3 loop is CASRGQVGSGANVLTF. Here the CDR3 DNA reads TGTGCCAGTAGGGGACAGGTAGGGTCTGGGGCCAACGTCCTGACTTTC. The chain carries TRBV19 and TRBJ2-6; 8 positions match TRBD1. The CDR3 is 16 residues long. Germline V lookup: CDR1 LNHDA, CDR2 SQIVND (reference sequence). Losses at the gene ends were 6 bases for V and 1 base for J; bases not matched to a gene: 5.

CDR3 sequence reads: CASSLLLAGGPGETQYF. The DNA of the CDR3 is TGCGCCAGCAGCTTGTTACTAGCGGGAGGGCCTGGGGAGACCCAGTACTTC. J is TRBJ2-5 and V is TRBV5-1; the match to TRBD2 covers 13 bases. The length of the CDR3 is 17 residues. The germline gives CDR1 SGHRS, CDR2 YFSETQ. The junction had 8 bases not matched to a gene; V was cut back by 1 base and J by 5 bases.

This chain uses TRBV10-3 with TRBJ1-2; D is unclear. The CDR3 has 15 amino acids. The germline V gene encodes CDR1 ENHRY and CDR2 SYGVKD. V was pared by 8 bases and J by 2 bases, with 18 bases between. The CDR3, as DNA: TGTGCCATCCGTTCCCTGACATCTACCAACTATGGCTACACCTTC. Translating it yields CAIRSLTSTNYGYTF.

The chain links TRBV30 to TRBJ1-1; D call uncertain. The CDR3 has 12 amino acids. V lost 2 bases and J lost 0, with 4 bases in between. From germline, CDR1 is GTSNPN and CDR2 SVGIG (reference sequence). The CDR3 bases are TGTGCCTGGAGTCACATGAACACTGAAGCTTTCTTT. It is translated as CAWSHMNTEAFF. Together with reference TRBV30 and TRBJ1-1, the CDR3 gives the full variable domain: SQTIHQWPATLVQPVGSPLSLECTVEGTSNPNLYWYRQAAGRGLQLLFYSVGIGQISSEVPQNLSASRPQDRQFILSSKKLLLSDSGFYLCAWSHMNTEAFFGQGTRLTVV.

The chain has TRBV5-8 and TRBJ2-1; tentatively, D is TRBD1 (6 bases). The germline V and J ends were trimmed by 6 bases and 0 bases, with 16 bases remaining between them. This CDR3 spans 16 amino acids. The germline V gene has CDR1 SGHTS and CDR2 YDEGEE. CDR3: CASITGRPHSYNEQFF. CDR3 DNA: TGTGCCAGCATCACAGGGCGCCCTCACTCCTACAATGAGCAGTTCTTC.

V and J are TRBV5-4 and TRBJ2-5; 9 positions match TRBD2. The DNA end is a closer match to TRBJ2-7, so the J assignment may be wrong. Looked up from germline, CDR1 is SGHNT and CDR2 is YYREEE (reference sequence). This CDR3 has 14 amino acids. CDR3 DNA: TGTGCCAGCATCCTAAGCGGGAGGAATGACGAGCAGTACTTC. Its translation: CASILSGRNDEQYF.

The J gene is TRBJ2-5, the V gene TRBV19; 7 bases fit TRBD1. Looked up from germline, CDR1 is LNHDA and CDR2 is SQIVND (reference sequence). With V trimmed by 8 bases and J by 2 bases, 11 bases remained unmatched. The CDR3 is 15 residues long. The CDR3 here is CASRDRAVSQETQYF. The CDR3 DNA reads TGTGCCAGTCGGGACAGAGCGGTTAGTCAAGAGACCCAGTACTTC. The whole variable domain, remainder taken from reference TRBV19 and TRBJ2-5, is DGGITQSPKYLFRKEGQNVTLSCEQNLNHDAMYWYRQDPGQGLRLIYYSQIVNDFQKGDIAEGYSVSREKKESFPLTVTSAQKNPTAFYLCASRDRAVSQETQYFGPGTRLLVL.

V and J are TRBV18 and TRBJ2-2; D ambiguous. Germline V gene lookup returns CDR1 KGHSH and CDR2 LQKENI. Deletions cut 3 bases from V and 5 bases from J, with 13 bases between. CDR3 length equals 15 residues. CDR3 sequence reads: CASSPQRGETGELFF. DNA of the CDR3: TGTGCCAGCTCACCGCAGCGAGGCGAGACCGGGGAGCTGTTTTTT.

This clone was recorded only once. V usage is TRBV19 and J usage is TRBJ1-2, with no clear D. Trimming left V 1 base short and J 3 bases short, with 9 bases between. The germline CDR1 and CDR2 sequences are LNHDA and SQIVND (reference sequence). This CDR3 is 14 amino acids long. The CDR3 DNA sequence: TGTGCCAGTAGTATAGGGGCAGGCGACTATGGCTACACCTTC. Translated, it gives CASSIGAGDYGYTF.

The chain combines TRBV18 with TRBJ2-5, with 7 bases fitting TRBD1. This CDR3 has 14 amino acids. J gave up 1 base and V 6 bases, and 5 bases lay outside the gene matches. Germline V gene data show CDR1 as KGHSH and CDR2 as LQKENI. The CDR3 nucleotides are TGTGCCAGCTCCCAAGACAGGGTCCAAGAGACCCAGTACTTC. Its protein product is CASSQDRVQETQYF.

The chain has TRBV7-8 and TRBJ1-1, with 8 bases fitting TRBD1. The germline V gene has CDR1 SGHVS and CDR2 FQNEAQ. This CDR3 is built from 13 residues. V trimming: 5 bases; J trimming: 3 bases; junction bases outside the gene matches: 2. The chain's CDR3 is CASSLDRDTEAFF. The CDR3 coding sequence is TGTGCCAGCAGCCTGGACAGGGACACTGAAGCTTTCTTT.

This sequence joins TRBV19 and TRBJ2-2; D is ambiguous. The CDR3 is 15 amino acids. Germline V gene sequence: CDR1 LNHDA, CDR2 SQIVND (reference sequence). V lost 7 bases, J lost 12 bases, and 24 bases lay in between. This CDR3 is CASNGQTAPLLKLFF. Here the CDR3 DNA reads TGTGCCAGTAACGGTCAGACCGCTCCCTTGTTGAAGCTGTTTTTT.

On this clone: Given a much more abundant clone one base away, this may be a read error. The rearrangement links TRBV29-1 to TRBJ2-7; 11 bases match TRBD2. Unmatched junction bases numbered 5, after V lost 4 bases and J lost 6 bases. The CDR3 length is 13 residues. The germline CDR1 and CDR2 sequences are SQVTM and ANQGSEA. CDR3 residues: CSVVLAGEGEQYF. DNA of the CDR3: TGCAGCGTTGTACTAGCGGGAGAGGGCGAGCAGTACTTC.

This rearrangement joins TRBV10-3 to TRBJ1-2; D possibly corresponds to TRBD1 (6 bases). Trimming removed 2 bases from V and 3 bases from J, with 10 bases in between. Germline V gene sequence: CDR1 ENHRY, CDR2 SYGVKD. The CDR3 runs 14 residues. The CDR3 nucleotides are TGTGCCATCAGTGAGCTCCAGGGGCACTATGGCTACACCTTC. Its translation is CAISELQGHYGYTF.

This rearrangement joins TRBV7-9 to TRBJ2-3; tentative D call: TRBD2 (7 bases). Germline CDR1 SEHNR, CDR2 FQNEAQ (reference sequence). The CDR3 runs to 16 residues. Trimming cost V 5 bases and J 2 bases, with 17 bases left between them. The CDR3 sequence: CASSVGGAEYTDTQYF. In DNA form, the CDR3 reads TGTGCCAGCAGCGTTGGGGGGGCGGAATACACAGATACGCAGTATTTT.

The CDR3 DNA is TGTGCCAGCAGCCCGGTAGGAGTCCGTGGTGAGCAGTTCTTC. This translates into CASSPVGVRGEQFF. The chain recombines TRBV14 with TRBJ2-1; D unclear. This CDR3 region has 14 residues. Per germline, CDR1 SGHDN and CDR2 FVKESK. Between the trimmed V and J ends, which lost 4 bases and 9 bases, there was a span of 16 bases. Full variable domain (remainder filled in from reference TRBV14 and TRBJ2-1): EAGVTQFPSHSVIEKGQTVTLRCDPISGHDNLYWYRRVMGKEIKFLLHFVKESKQDESGMPNNRFLAERTGGTYSTLKVQPAELEDSGVYFCASSPVGVRGEQFFGPGTRLTVL.

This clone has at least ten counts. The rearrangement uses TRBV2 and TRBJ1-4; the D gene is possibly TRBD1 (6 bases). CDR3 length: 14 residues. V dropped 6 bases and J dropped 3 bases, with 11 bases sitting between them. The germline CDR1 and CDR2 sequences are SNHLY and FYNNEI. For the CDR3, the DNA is TGTGCCAGCAGCGCCGACAGGTCTAATGAAAAACTGTTTTTT. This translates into CASSADRSNEKLFF.

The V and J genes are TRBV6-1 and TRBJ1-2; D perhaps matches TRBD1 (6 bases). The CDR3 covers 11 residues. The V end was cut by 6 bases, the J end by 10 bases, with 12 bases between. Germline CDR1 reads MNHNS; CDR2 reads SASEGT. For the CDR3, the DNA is TGTGCCAGCAGCGCTGGACAGACCTACACCTTC. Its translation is CASSAGQTYTF.

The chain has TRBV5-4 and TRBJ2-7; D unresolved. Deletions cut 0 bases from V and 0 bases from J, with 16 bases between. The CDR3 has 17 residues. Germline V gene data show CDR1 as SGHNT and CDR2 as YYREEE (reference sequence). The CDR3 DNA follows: TGTGCCAGCAGCTTGGGCCCCTTGGCCATAAACTCCTACGAGCAGTACTTC. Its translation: CASSLGPLAINSYEQYF.

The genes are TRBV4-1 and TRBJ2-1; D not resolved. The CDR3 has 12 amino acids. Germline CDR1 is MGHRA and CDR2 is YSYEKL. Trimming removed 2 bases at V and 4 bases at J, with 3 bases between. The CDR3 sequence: CASSQPYNEQFF. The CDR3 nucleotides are TGCGCCAGCAGCCAACCGTACAATGAGCAGTTCTTC.